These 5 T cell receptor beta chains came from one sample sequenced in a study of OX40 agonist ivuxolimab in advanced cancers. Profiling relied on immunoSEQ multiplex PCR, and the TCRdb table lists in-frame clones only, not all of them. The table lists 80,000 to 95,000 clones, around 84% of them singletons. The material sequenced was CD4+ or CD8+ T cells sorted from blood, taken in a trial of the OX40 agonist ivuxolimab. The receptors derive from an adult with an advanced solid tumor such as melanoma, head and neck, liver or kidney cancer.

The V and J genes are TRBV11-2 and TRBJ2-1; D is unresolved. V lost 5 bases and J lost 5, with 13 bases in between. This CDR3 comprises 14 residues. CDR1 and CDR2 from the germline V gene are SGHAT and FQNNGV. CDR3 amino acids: CASSPNVRDNEQFF. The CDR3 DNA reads TGTGCCAGCAGCCCCAACGTTAGGGACAATGAGCAGTTCTTC. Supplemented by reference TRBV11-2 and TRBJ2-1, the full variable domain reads EAGVAQSPRYKIIEKRQSVAFWCNPISGHATLYWYQQILGQGPKLLIQFQNNGVVDDSQLPKDRFSAERLKGVDSTLKIQPAKLEDSAVYLCASSPNVRDNEQFFGPGTRLTVL.

The CDR3 spells CASSLQGISYEQYF. The CDR3 DNA reads as TGTGCCAGCAGCTTACAGGGGATCTCCTACGAGCAGTACTTC. V usage is TRBV5-6 and J usage is TRBJ2-7; 7 nucleotides agree with TRBD1. Per germline, CDR1 SGHDT and CDR2 YYEEEE. The V and J ends lost 2 bases and 0 bases, in that order; junction bases with no gene match: 2. The CDR3 spans 14 residues.

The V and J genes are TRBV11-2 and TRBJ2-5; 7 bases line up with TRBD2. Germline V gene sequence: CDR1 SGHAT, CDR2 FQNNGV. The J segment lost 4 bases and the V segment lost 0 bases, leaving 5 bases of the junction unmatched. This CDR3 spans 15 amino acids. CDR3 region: CASSLDGWGGETQYF. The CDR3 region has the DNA TGTGCCAGCAGCTTAGATGGGTGGGGGGGAGAGACCCAGTACTTC.

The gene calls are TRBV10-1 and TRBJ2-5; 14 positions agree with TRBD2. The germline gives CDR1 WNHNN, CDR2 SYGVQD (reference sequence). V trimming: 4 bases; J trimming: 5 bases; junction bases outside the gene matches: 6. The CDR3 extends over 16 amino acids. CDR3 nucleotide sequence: TGCGCCAGCAGTGTCGGACTAGCGGGGGGCCCGGAGACCCAGTACTTC. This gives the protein CASSVGLAGGPETQYF.

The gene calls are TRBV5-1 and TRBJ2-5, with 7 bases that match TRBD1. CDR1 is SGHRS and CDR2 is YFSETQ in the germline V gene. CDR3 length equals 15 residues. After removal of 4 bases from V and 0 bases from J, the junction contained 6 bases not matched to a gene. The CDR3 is CASSLLGQHQETQYF. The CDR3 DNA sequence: TGCGCCAGCAGCCTTTTGGGACAGCACCAAGAGACCCAGTACTTC.